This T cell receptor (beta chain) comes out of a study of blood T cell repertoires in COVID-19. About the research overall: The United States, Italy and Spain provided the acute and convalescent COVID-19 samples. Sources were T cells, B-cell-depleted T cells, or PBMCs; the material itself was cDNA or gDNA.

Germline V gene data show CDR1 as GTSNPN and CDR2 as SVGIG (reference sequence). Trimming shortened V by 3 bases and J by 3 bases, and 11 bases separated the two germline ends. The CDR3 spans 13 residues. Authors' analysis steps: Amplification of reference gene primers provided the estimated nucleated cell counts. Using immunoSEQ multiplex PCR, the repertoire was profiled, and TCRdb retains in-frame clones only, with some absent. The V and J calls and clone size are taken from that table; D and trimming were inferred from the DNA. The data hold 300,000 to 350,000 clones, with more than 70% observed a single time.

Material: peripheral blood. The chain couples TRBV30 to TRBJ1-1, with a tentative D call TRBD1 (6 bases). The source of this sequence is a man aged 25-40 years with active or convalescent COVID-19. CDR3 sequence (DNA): TGTGCCTGGAGCAGGGGAAGAGACACTGAAGCTTTCTTT. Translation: CAWSRGRDTEAFF.